Shown below are 21 T cell receptor beta chains from a single sample sequenced in a study of healthy donors' naive CD4 and CD8 T cells. TCR libraries were built from 400 to 650 ng of total RNA by linear amplification. TCRdb passed the reads through MiXCR, listing each CDR3 protein once. Of about 180,000 distinct CDR3 sequences listed, under 85% are singletons. Source material: naive CD4+ and CD8+ T cells sorted from blood, pooled from several donors. The receptors here all came from a pool of human donors in good health; the sample pools cells from several healthy donors.

The V gene is TRBV29-1, the J gene TRBJ2-1; D is unresolved. V gave up 0 bases and J gave up 1 base, with 7 bases separating them. Germline CDR1 is SQVTM and CDR2 is ANQGSEA. This CDR3 region has 14 residues. CDR3 loop: CSVEEAESYNEQFF. CDR3 nucleotide sequence: TGCAGCGTTGAAGAGGCGGAATCCTACAATGAGCAGTTCTTC.

The CDR3 loop reads CASSIAGGTGELFF. CDR3 sequence (DNA): TGTGCCAGCAGCATAGCGGGGGGCACCGGGGAGCTGTTTTTT. This chain links TRBV6-2 or TRBV6-3 with TRBJ2-2; 10 bases fit TRBD2. CDR1 and CDR2 from the germline V gene are MNHEY and SVGEGT. The CDR3 is 14 residues long. With V trimmed by 6 bases and J by 4 bases, 2 bases remained unmatched.

The chain employs TRBV6-5 and TRBJ1-5; D might be TRBD1 (5 bases). This CDR3 has 15 residues. In germline, CDR1 is MNHEY, CDR2 SVGAGI. V lost 2 bases, J lost 1 base, and 9 bases lay in between. Written as DNA, the CDR3 is TGTGCCAGCAGTTACACGGGACCCAGCAATCAGCCCCAGCATTTT. The encoded protein is CASSYTGPSNQPQHF.

The chain joins TRBV12-3 or TRBV12-4 to TRBJ2-7; 7 bases are shared with TRBD1. J lost 0 bases, V lost 5 bases, and 4 bases had no gene match. This CDR3 spans 14 amino acids. The CDR3 nucleotides are TGTGCCAGCAGTCCAGGGGACAGCTCCTACGAGCAGTACTTC. Translation: CASSPGDSSYEQYF.

This rearrangement joins TRBV4-3 to TRBJ2-7; maybe TRBD2 (5 bases). Trimming shortened V by 0 bases and J by 2 bases, and 14 bases separated the two germline ends. The CDR3 loop spans 16 amino acids. Germline CDR1 is LGHNA and CDR2 is YSLEER. This chain's CDR3 is CASSQERGWQAYEQYF. The DNA of the CDR3 is TGCGCCAGCAGCCAAGAACGGGGATGGCAGGCCTACGAGCAGTACTTC.

The V and J genes are TRBV27 and TRBJ2-7, with 8 bases lining up with TRBD1. The CDR3 contains 15 residues. Germline V lookup: CDR1 MNHEY, CDR2 SMNVEV (reference sequence). The ends lost 0 bases at V and 2 bases at J; junction bases unmatched: 3. CDR3 sequence reads: CASSLSLDRAYEQYF. CDR3 nucleotide sequence: TGTGCCAGCAGTTTATCCCTGGACAGGGCCTACGAGCAGTACTTC.

This clonotype was seen a handful of times. J is TRBJ2-3 and V is TRBV5-6; 15 bases fit TRBD2. This CDR3 spans 16 amino acids. The V and J ends lost 4 bases and 14 bases, in that order; junction bases with no gene match: 14. Germline lookup yields CDR1 SGHDT and CDR2 YYEEEE. The CDR3 reads CASSASGLAGGSSPYF. In DNA, the CDR3 is TGTGCCAGCAGCGCTTCGGGACTAGCGGGGGGATCATCTCCGTATTTT.

This clonotype occurred a few times. The chain uses TRBV27 and TRBJ1-2; the D is unclear. This CDR3 has 13 residues. V was trimmed by 2 bases and J by 6 bases, leaving 10 bases between them. In germline, CDR1 is MNHEY, CDR2 SMNVEV (reference sequence). In DNA form, the CDR3 reads TGTGCCAGCAGTTTACGTGGGCTGGATGGCTACACCTTC. Translating it yields CASSLRGLDGYTF.

The count of this clonotype is one. This chain connects TRBV20-1 to TRBJ2-1; D is uncertain. Trimming pared 5 bases from V and 0 bases from J, leaving 14 bases between. This CDR3 has 15 amino acids. CDR1 and CDR2 (germline): DFQATT, SNEGSKA (reference sequence). CDR3 residues: CSAFDFLSSYNEQFF. CDR3 coding DNA: TGCAGTGCTTTTGACTTCTTAAGCTCCTACAATGAGCAGTTCTTC.

The chain recombines TRBV15 with TRBJ1-1; possible D gene TRBD1, 5 bases. Per the germline V gene, CDR1 is LNHNV and CDR2 is YYDKDF (reference sequence). V shed 1 base and J shed 7 bases, with 16 bases lying between them. The CDR3 sequence is 15 residues long. The CDR3 protein is CATSRASGLSNEAFF. The CDR3 region has the DNA TGTGCCACCAGCAGAGCCTCAGGGCTTAGTAATGAAGCTTTCTTT.

V gene TRBV19 combines with J gene TRBJ2-1, with TRBD2 matching over 10 bases. CDR3 length equals 15 residues. Losses at the gene ends were 9 bases for V and 3 bases for J; bases not matched to a gene: 8. CDR1 and CDR2 from the germline V gene are LNHDA and SQIVND (reference sequence). The CDR3 loop reads CASGAGLAVYNEQFF. The CDR3 region has the DNA TGTGCCAGCGGAGCCGGACTAGCGGTCTACAATGAGCAGTTCTTC.

This clonotype was found many times. The V call is TRBV29-1, the J call TRBJ1-1; D ambiguous. Germline V gene lookup returns CDR1 SQVTM and CDR2 ANQGSEA. Trimming pared 3 bases from V and 1 base from J, leaving 6 bases between. This CDR3 is built from 12 residues. DNA of the CDR3: TGCAGCGTTGAGGGCCCGAACACTGAAGCTTTCTTT. Amino acid sequence: CSVEGPNTEAFF.

A word on this clonotype: A read error may produce the germline difference seen at one junction end. The chain joins TRBV29-1 to TRBJ2-3, with D tentatively TRBD2 (6 bases). Germline CDR1 is SQVTM and CDR2 is ANQGSEA. CDR3 length: 13 residues. The CDR3 spells CSVSGVRTDMQYF. The CDR3 DNA is TGCAGCGTGTCGGGAGTCCGCACAGATATGCAGTATTTT.

The chain uses TRBV29-1 and TRBJ1-2; D is unclear. Germline assignment: CDR1 SQVTM and CDR2 ANQGSEA. Trimming left V 7 bases short and J 8 bases short, with 14 bases between. The CDR3 spans 11 residues. CDR3 loop: CSGRGPSGYTF. The CDR3 DNA is TGCAGCGGCCGTGGGCCGTCCGGCTACACCTTC.

This clonotype was detected only a few times. V is TRBV6-5 and J is TRBJ2-1, with 8 positions matching TRBD2. Trimming cost V 8 bases and J 6 bases; bases outside gene matches: 6. The CDR3 runs to 13 residues. CDR1 MNHEY and CDR2 SVGAGI come from the germline V gene. CDR3 DNA sequence: TGTGCCAGCCGGGTAGCGGGACGCAATGAGCAGTTCTTC. Translating it yields CASRVAGRNEQFF.

This chain joins TRBV25-1 and TRBJ2-1; D gene unclear. The CDR3 loop spans 12 amino acids. V was trimmed by 0 bases and J by 10 bases, leaving 7 bases between them. Germline V gene lookup returns CDR1 MGHDK and CDR2 SYGVNS. CDR3 nucleotide sequence: TGTGCCAGCAGTGAATACGGTCCCGAGCAGTTCTTC. It codes for CASSEYGPEQFF.

This clonotype was seen a handful of times. This chain links TRBV7-2 with TRBJ1-6; D is perhaps TRBD1 (5 bases). Looked up from germline, CDR1 is SGHTA and CDR2 is FQGNSA. The CDR3 is 15 residues long. The ends were cut back, 2 bases at V and 2 bases at J, with 7 bases in the middle. Here the CDR3 DNA reads TGTGCCAGCAGCTTACCAGGGACCTATAATTCACCCCTCCACTTT. Protein product: CASSLPGTYNSPLHF.

The chain has TRBV27 and TRBJ1-6, with D perhaps TRBD1 (6 bases). Germline values: CDR1 MNHEY, CDR2 SMNVEV (reference sequence). Trimming pared 5 bases from V and 0 bases from J, leaving 17 bases between. The CDR3 extends over 18 amino acids. The CDR3 protein is CASSTPRTASSYNSPLHF. In DNA, the CDR3 is TGTGCCAGCAGTACCCCCCGGACAGCGAGCTCCTATAATTCACCCCTCCACTTT.

The chain uses TRBV5-4 and TRBJ2-1; D gene ambiguous. V gave up 4 bases and J gave up 9 bases, with 23 bases separating them. There are 16 residues in the CDR3. CDR1 is SGHNT, CDR2 YYREEE, per germline (reference sequence). The CDR3 here is CASSPEWARGSAEQFF. CDR3 DNA sequence: TGTGCCAGCAGCCCGGAGTGGGCTAGAGGTTCGGCTGAGCAGTTCTTC.

This clonotype was counted only a few times. The chain is built from TRBV6-1 and TRBJ1-2; no clear D. Trimming removed 0 bases from V and 4 bases from J, with 12 bases in between. The CDR3 has 15 residues. CDR1 and CDR2 from the germline V gene are MNHNS and SASEGT. For the CDR3, the DNA is TGTGCCAGCAGTGAAGCCGGGCGACCCAGCTATGGCTACACCTTC. Its protein product is CASSEAGRPSYGYTF.

V gene TRBV6-5 combines with J gene TRBJ2-7, with D unresolved. Germline CDR1 reads MNHEY; CDR2 reads SVGAGI. V was shortened by 0 bases and J by 5 bases, with 14 bases between the two germline ends. The CDR3 contains 15 residues. CDR3 coding DNA: TGTGCCAGCAGTTACTCGATGGGAACAAAGGACGAGCAGTACTTC. As protein: CASSYSMGTKDEQYF.